One sample yielded the 22 T cell receptor beta chains listed below, sequenced in a study of blood T cell repertoires in COVID-19. The protocol was immunoSEQ multiplex PCR, while the TCRdb copy is restricted to in-frame clones and leaves out a portion. The sample has 200,000 to 300,000 clones, about 90% seen once. Sequenced material: peripheral blood. The receptors stem from a man in his sixties who had recovered from COVID-19.

V gene TRBV18 combines with J gene TRBJ2-7, with TRBD1 matching 8 bases. Germline V gene sequence: CDR1 KGHSH, CDR2 LQKENI. V was pared by 2 bases and J by 5 bases, with 5 bases of the junction left unmatched. This CDR3 comprises 14 residues. CDR3 DNA sequence: TGTGCCAGCTCACCAGGGGACAGGAGCAACGAGCAGTACTTC. This encodes CASSPGDRSNEQYF.

V is TRBV2 and J is TRBJ1-1; TRBD1 is a possible D gene (6 bases). CDR1 and CDR2 (germline): SNHLY, FYNNEI. V was trimmed by 5 bases and J by 1 base, leaving 8 bases between them. The CDR3 is made up of 13 amino acids. CDR3 nucleotides: TGTGCCAGCAGTACGGACAGGAACACTGAAGCTTTCTTT. Protein product: CASSTDRNTEAFF.

The chain links TRBV2 to TRBJ2-1; D might be TRBD1 (6 bases). Germline values: CDR1 SNHLY, CDR2 FYNNEI. V was clipped by 6 bases and J by 1 base, with 19 bases between them. This CDR3 has 17 amino acids. The CDR3: CASSALYRERSYNEQFF. For the CDR3, the DNA is TGTGCCAGCAGCGCACTCTACAGGGAAAGGTCCTACAATGAGCAGTTCTTC.

This clone was observed once. The J gene is TRBJ2-1, the V gene TRBV5-1, with 7 bases that match TRBD1. CDR3 size: 14 residues. After removal of 0 bases from V and 9 bases from J, the junction contained 6 bases not matched to a gene. Germline V gene lookup returns CDR1 SGHRS and CDR2 YFSETQ. The CDR3 DNA reads TGCGCCAGCAGCTTGGACGCAGGGGGTCTTGAGCAGTTCTTC. Protein sequence: CASSLDAGGLEQFF.

The chain employs TRBV6-1 and TRBJ1-1; D gene uncertain. Trimming took off 6 bases at V and 8 bases at J, with 10 bases between the two ends. CDR1 and CDR2 from the germline V gene are MNHNS and SASEGT. The CDR3 is made up of 11 amino acids. CDR3 coding DNA: TGTGCCAGCAGCCTCCGGCGGGAAGCTTTCTTT. Translation: CASSLRREAFF.

V usage is TRBV5-5 and J usage is TRBJ2-5, with no clear D. CDR1 is SGHKS and CDR2 is YYEKEE in the germline V gene (reference sequence). V lost 4 bases and J 5 bases, leaving 12 bases between the germline ends. The CDR3 spans 13 residues. The CDR3 bases are TGTGCCAGCAGCCCCGTTCTTATGGAGACCCAGTACTTC. It is translated as CASSPVLMETQYF.

The chain is built from TRBV7-2 and TRBJ2-1; 8 nucleotides agree with TRBD1. Germline CDR1 and CDR2: SGHTA and FQGNSA. CDR3 length: 14 residues. V dropped 1 base and J dropped 9; count of bases not matched to a gene: 5. The CDR3 sequence: CASSLVQGAGEQFF. In DNA, the CDR3 is TGTGCCAGCAGCTTAGTCCAGGGGGCAGGTGAGCAGTTCTTC.

The chain employs TRBV5-5 and TRBJ2-7, with 7 nucleotides matching TRBD2. CDR1 and CDR2 (germline): SGHKS, YYEKEE (reference sequence). The CDR3 consists of 13 residues. V shed 0 bases and J 10 bases; nucleotides not matched to a gene: 7. This CDR3 is CASSLGGLGLQYV. In DNA form, the CDR3 reads TGTGCCAGCAGCTTGGGAGGACTAGGACTTCAGTACGTC.

The chain uses TRBV7-9 and TRBJ1-3; a possible D gene is TRBD1 (6 bases). Trimming took off 5 bases at V and 4 bases at J, with 12 bases between the two ends. Germline CDR1 reads SEHNR; CDR2 reads FQNEAQ (reference sequence). CDR3 size: 14 residues. The CDR3 region is CASSHREGGNTIYF. In DNA, the CDR3 is TGTGCCAGCAGCCACAGGGAGGGGGGAAACACCATATATTTT. Full variable domain (missing parts from reference TRBV7-9 and TRBJ1-3): DTGVSQNPRHKITKRGQNVTFRCDPISEHNRLYWYRQTLGQGPEFLTYFQNEAQLEKSRLLSDRFSAERPKGSFSTLEIQRTEQGDSAMYLCASSHREGGNTIYFGEGSWLTVV.

This rearrangement joins TRBV5-1 to TRBJ1-5; 7 nucleotides match TRBD1. CDR1 SGHRS and CDR2 YFSETQ come from the germline V gene. The CDR3 covers 16 residues. V lost 3 bases to trimming and J lost 2 bases; unmatched junction nucleotides: 8. The CDR3 DNA sequence: TGCGCCAGCAGCTCACCCCGGGACAGTGGCAATCAGCCCCAGCATTTT. Translation: CASSSPRDSGNQPQHF. Full variable domain (outside the CDR3, taken from reference TRBV5-1 and TRBJ1-5): KAGVTQTPRYLIKTRGQQVTLSCSPISGHRSVSWYQQTPGQGLQFLFEYFSETQRNKGNFPGRFSGRQFSNSRSEMNVSTLELGDSALYLCASSSPRDSGNQPQHFGDGTRLSIL.

This clone was seen only once. The rearrangement uses TRBV28 and TRBJ2-4; 10 positions match TRBD1. The CDR3 is made up of 17 amino acids. Germline V gene data show CDR1 as MDHEN and CDR2 as SYDVKM. J gave up 6 bases and V 6 bases, and 14 bases lay outside the gene matches. Here the CDR3 reads CASSQWDWTGGGNIQYF. CDR3 coding DNA: TGTGCCAGCAGCCAATGGGACTGGACAGGGGGAGGAAACATTCAGTACTTC. The full variable domain, its missing parts supplied by reference TRBV28 and TRBJ2-4, is DVKVTQSSRYLVKRTGEKVFLECVQDMDHENMFWYRQDPGLGLRLIYFSYDVKMKEKGDIPEGYSVSREKKERFSLILESASTNQTSMYLCASSQWDWTGGGNIQYFGAGTRLSVL.

The V and J genes are TRBV2 and TRBJ1-4; D gene uncertain. Germline loops: CDR1 SNHLY, CDR2 FYNNEI. The CDR3 is made up of 13 amino acids. The V and J ends lost 3 bases and 6 bases respectively, with 8 bases between them. The CDR3 spells CASSDPVDEKLFF. The DNA of the CDR3 is TGTGCCAGCAGTGACCCGGTGGATGAAAAACTGTTTTTT.

DNA for the CDR3: TGTGCCTGGAGTGGTGCCAGGGGAGTGGGGTACACCATATATTTT. This encodes CAWSGARGVGYTIYF. The chain has TRBV30 and TRBJ1-3, with D tentatively TRBD1 (6 bases). CDR1 GTSNPN and CDR2 SVGIG come from the germline V gene (reference sequence). This CDR3 spans 15 amino acids. V lost 1 base to trimming and J lost 8 bases, with 18 bases between them.

The chain has TRBV4-1 and TRBJ2-3, with 10 positions matching TRBD2. In germline, CDR1 is MGHRA, CDR2 YSYEKL. J lost 3 bases, V lost 0 bases, and 9 bases had no gene match. The CDR3 is 18 residues long. This CDR3 is CASSQDPWLAGETDTQYF. The CDR3 DNA reads as TGCGCCAGCAGCCAAGATCCCTGGCTAGCGGGGGAAACAGATACGCAGTATTTT.

The chain combines TRBV3-1 (or the pseudogene TRBV3-2) with TRBJ1-1, with TRBD1 as a possible D gene (5 bases). Looked up from germline, CDR1 is LGHDT and CDR2 is YNNKEL (reference sequence). V was pared by 4 bases and J by 0 bases, with 9 bases between. This CDR3 spans 14 amino acids. The chain's CDR3 is CASSLGHLNTEAFF. As DNA, the CDR3 is TGTGCCAGCAGCCTAGGACATTTGAACACTGAAGCTTTCTTT.

Notes on this clone: Other DNA sequences within the sample encode an identical CDR3. The chain couples TRBV12-3 or TRBV12-4 to TRBJ1-6, with TRBD1 matching 7 bases. CDR3 length: 13 residues. With 5 bases clipped from V and 7 bases from J, the junction kept 2 bases outside the gene matches. CDR3 bases: TGTGCCAGCAGTCGGGACAGAAATTCACCCCTCCACTTT. Protein: CASSRDRNSPLHF.

The chain couples TRBV7-9 to TRBJ2-7; the D is unclear. The CDR3 consists of 13 residues. The germline V and J ends were trimmed by 0 bases and 0 bases, with 3 bases remaining between them. Germline CDR1 SEHNR, CDR2 FQNEAQ (reference sequence). The CDR3 loop reads CASSLASSYEQYV. The CDR3 DNA sequence: TGTGCCAGCAGCTTAGCGAGCTCCTACGAGCAGTACGTC.

The genes are TRBV30 and TRBJ1-1, with D hard to call. The CDR3 spans 12 residues. The V end was cut by 4 bases, the J end by 3 bases, with 9 bases between. CDR1 and CDR2 from the germline V gene are GTSNPN and SVGIG (reference sequence). CDR3 in amino acids: CAWMSGYTEAFF. Written as DNA, the CDR3 is TGTGCCTGGATGTCGGGATACACTGAAGCTTTCTTT.

This chain joins TRBV29-1 and TRBJ1-6; D not certain. CDR1 is SQVTM, CDR2 ANQGSEA, per germline. This CDR3 region has 13 residues. Deletions cut 4 bases from V and 9 bases from J, with 13 bases between. The CDR3 sequence: CSVGVSPGSPLHF. The CDR3 bases are TGCAGCGTTGGCGTCTCCCCGGGTTCACCCCTCCACTTT.

The rearrangement uses TRBV24-1 and TRBJ2-3; 8 bases match TRBD1. The germline V gene has CDR1 KGHDR and CDR2 SFDVKD. This CDR3 is built from 16 residues. Trimming removed 0 bases from V and 5 bases from J; junction bases left unmatched: 6. The CDR3 loop reads CATSDLRPGGRDTQYF. In DNA, the CDR3 is TGTGCCACCAGTGATTTGAGGCCAGGGGGCAGAGATACGCAGTATTTT.

This clone was counted once. V and J are TRBV7-8 and TRBJ2-6; D remains unclear. Between the trimmed V and J ends, which lost 5 bases and 2 bases, there was a span of 10 bases. The length of the CDR3 is 15 residues. From germline, CDR1 is SGHVS and CDR2 FQNEAQ. CDR3 nucleotides: TGTGCCAGCAGCCTATCCAGGACTGGGGCCAACGTCCTGACTTTC. It is translated as CASSLSRTGANVLTF.

The chain uses TRBV24-1 and TRBJ1-3, with D possibly being TRBD1 (5 bases). Per germline, CDR1 KGHDR and CDR2 SFDVKD. CDR3 length: 15 amino acids. Trimming cost V 3 bases and J 3 bases, with 11 bases left between them. The CDR3 here is CATSDPRDFGNTIYF. CDR3 bases: TGTGCCACCAGTGATCCCAGGGACTTTGGAAACACCATATATTTT.